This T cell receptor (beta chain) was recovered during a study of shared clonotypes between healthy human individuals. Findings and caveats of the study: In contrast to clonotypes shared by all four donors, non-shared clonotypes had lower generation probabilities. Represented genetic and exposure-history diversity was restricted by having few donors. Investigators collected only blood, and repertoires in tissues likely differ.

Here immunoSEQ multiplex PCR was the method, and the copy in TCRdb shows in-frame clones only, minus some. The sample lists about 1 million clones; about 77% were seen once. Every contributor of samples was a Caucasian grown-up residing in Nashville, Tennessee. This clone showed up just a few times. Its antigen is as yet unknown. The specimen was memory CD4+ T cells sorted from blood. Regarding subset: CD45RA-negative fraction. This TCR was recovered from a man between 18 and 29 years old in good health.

The CDR3 nucleotides are TGCAGTGCTACCCAGGGAGGAGCTTTCTTT. This gives the protein CSATQGGAFF. The chain recombines TRBV20-1 with TRBJ1-1, with D possibly being TRBD1 (5 bases). Germline V gives CDR1 DFQATT, CDR2 SNEGSKA (reference sequence). The CDR3 is made up of 10 amino acids. Deletions cut 4 bases from V and 10 bases from J, with 10 bases between.